A single sample is the source of the 30 T cell receptor beta chains below, sequenced in a study of memory CD4+ T cells and cytomegalovirus serostatus. Repertoires were generated with immunoSEQ multiplex PCR, while TCRdb's copy carries only in-frame clones and drops some. The sample carries about 58,000 clones, approximately 77% recorded once. The sort gate was single viable CD3+CD4+CD8-CD45RO+ cells for memory CD4+ T cells. Sequencing was carried out using memory CD4+ T cells from blood. These TCRs come from an adult in good health and CMV-seronegative. Some clones in this sample may be carry-over from other donors' samples.

This clone was seen a few times. The chain uses TRBV7-3 and TRBJ2-3, with 8 bases fitting TRBD2. The CDR3 length is 14 residues. The J segment lost 4 bases and the V segment lost 5 bases, leaving 5 bases of the junction unmatched. Germline values: CDR1 SGHTA, CDR2 FQGTGA. CDR3 DNA sequence: TGTGCCAGCAGCCCACTAGCGGAGTCAGATACGCAGTATTTT. As protein: CASSPLAESDTQYF.

The V and J genes are TRBV12-5 and TRBJ1-5; TRBD1 might be the D (5 bases). V was pared by 2 bases and J by 5 bases, with 7 bases between. The CDR3 has 13 residues. CDR1 LGHNT and CDR2 FRNRAP come from the germline V gene. The CDR3 DNA sequence: TGTGCTAGTGGTTTGCAGGGTTATCAGCCCCAGCATTTT. It translates to CASGLQGYQPQHF.

The rearrangement joins TRBV4-3 to TRBJ1-2; no definite D call. This CDR3 is 15 amino acids long. CDR1 is LGHNA, CDR2 YSLEER, per germline. The V gene lost 1 base and the J gene lost 0 bases, with 9 bases spanning the gap. The CDR3 region is CASSQAGLANYGYTF. The CDR3 region has the DNA TGCGCCAGCAGCCAAGCTGGGTTAGCTAACTATGGCTACACCTTC.

The chain uses TRBV12-5 and TRBJ2-2; no clear D gene. The CDR3 loop spans 11 amino acids. V lost 6 bases and J lost 6, with 5 bases in between. The V gene's germline CDR1 is LGHNT and CDR2 FRNRAP. This CDR3 is CASGPAGELFF. For the CDR3, the DNA is TGTGCTAGTGGCCCCGCCGGGGAGCTGTTTTTT. The full variable domain, in which reference TRBV12-5 and TRBJ2-2 provide the parts outside the CDR3, is DARVTQTPRHKVTEMGQEVTMRCQPILGHNTVFWYRQTMMQGLELLAYFRNRAPLDDSGMPKDRFSAEMPDATLATLKIQPSEPRDSAVYFCASGPAGELFFGEGSRLTVL.

In DNA, the CDR3 is TGTGCCAGCAGCTTCGGGACTAGCGGGAGTCAGTTATACGAGCAGTACTTC. This encodes CASSFGTSGSQLYEQYF. This rearrangement joins TRBV7-2 to TRBJ2-7; 14 bases match TRBD2. CDR3 length equals 17 residues. V lost 3 bases and J lost 4; bases outside the gene matches: 8. The germline V gene encodes CDR1 SGHTA and CDR2 FQGNSA.

The CDR3 coding sequence is TGCGCCAGCAGCCACAACACCGGGGAGCTGTTTTTT. Its translation: CASSHNTGELFF. V and J are TRBV10-2 and TRBJ2-2; unclear D gene. Looked up from germline, CDR1 is WSHSY and CDR2 is SAAADI. The CDR3 has 12 residues. The germline V and J ends were trimmed by 6 bases and 2 bases, with 4 bases remaining between them.

This clone is medium-sized (0.01 to 0.1%) in the sample. The chain links TRBV10-1 to TRBJ2-7; TRBD1 matches at 9 bases. Germline V gives CDR1 WNHNN, CDR2 SYGVQD (reference sequence). The CDR3 has 11 residues. The junction had 7 bases not matched to a gene; V was cut back by 6 bases and J by 13 bases. The DNA of the CDR3 is TGCGCCAGCAGGGACAGGGGAACAATTTACTTC. It yields the protein CASRDRGTIYF.

This clone has just one count. The chain employs TRBV29-1 and TRBJ1-1; 7 bases fit TRBD1. CDR3 size: 11 residues. CDR1 and CDR2 (germline): SQVTM, ANQGSEA. Trimming at V came to 7 bases and at J to 7 bases, leaving 6 bases not matched to a gene. CDR3 amino acids: CSGDRMGEAFF. The CDR3 nucleotides read TGCAGCGGGGACAGAATGGGTGAAGCTTTCTTT.

The V call is TRBV28, the J call TRBJ1-1; D is unresolved. Looked up from germline, CDR1 is MDHEN and CDR2 is SYDVKM. The V and J ends lost 1 base and 4 bases respectively, with 13 bases between them. The CDR3 covers 15 residues. In nucleotides, the CDR3 is TGTGCCAGCAGTTTATATGGGAGTCTCGGCACTGAAGCTTTCTTT. Protein product: CASSLYGSLGTEAFF.

The chain is built from TRBV19 and TRBJ2-1, with TRBD2 matching over 15 bases. CDR1 LNHDA and CDR2 SQIVND come from the germline V gene (reference sequence). The CDR3 has 16 residues. The trim removed 4 bases at V and 9 bases at J, leaving 7 bases unmatched. The CDR3 loop is CASSTGLAGGPREQFF. CDR3 nucleotides: TGTGCCAGTAGTACCGGACTAGCGGGAGGGCCACGTGAGCAGTTCTTC.

The chain is built from TRBV29-1 and TRBJ2-3; D is perhaps TRBD1 (6 bases). The CDR3 covers 14 residues. Between the trimmed V and J ends, which lost 4 bases and 2 bases, there was a span of 13 bases. Germline lookup yields CDR1 SQVTM and CDR2 ANQGSEA. The CDR3 sequence: CSVAGRTDTDTQYF. DNA for the CDR3: TGCAGCGTTGCAGGGCGGACAGACACAGATACGCAGTATTTT.

This clone was picked up one time. The V and J genes are TRBV19 and TRBJ1-6, with D possibly being TRBD1 (6 bases). This CDR3 is 18 amino acids long. Germline loops: CDR1 LNHDA, CDR2 SQIVND (reference sequence). Trimming shortened V by 5 bases and J by 0 bases, and 17 bases separated the two germline ends. The CDR3 region has the DNA TGTGCCAGTAGTGCCCCCCGACAGGCAAACTCCTATAATTCACCCCTCCACTTT. This translates into CASSAPRQANSYNSPLHF.

The rearrangement links TRBV6-6 to TRBJ2-3; D is uncertain. Trimming stripped 6 bases from V and 6 bases from J, with 16 bases between. The CDR3 runs to 14 residues. The germline V gene encodes CDR1 MNHNY and CDR2 SVGAGI (reference sequence). CDR3 nucleotides: TGTGCCAGCAGCCTGGGGAATGCTGGGGATACGCAGTATTTT. Translation gives CASSLGNAGDTQYF.

There are a few counts of this clone. This chain connects TRBV7-9 to TRBJ2-5, with D perhaps matching TRBD2 (6 bases). The germline V and J ends were trimmed by 3 bases and 4 bases, with 15 bases remaining between them. CDR1 is SEHNR, CDR2 FQNEAQ, per germline (reference sequence). The length of the CDR3 is 15 residues. CDR3 DNA sequence: TGTGCCAGCAGCTTGTCCCGGGACTGGGGAGAGACCCAGTACTTC. This sequence encodes CASSLSRDWGETQYF.

The chain links TRBV4-3 to TRBJ2-1, with 9 nucleotides matching TRBD2. In germline, CDR1 is LGHNA, CDR2 YSLEER. The V gene end was trimmed by 0 bases and the J gene end by 12 bases; junction bases not matched to a gene: 12. There are 16 residues in the CDR3. CDR3 sequence reads: CASSQESSGGPRVQFF. In nucleotides, the CDR3 is TGCGCCAGCAGCCAAGAGAGTAGCGGGGGTCCAAGGGTGCAGTTCTTC.

This chain joins TRBV9 and TRBJ2-1, with TRBD2 matching over 8 bases. Germline loops: CDR1 SGDLS, CDR2 YYNGEE. This CDR3 spans 15 amino acids. V gave up 1 base and J gave up 6 bases; unmatched junction bases: 6. The CDR3 region has the DNA TGTGCCAGCAGCGTAAAGCGGGAGACGGTCAATGAGCAGTTCTTC. Translated: CASSVKRETVNEQFF.

This clone was observed a handful of times. The V call is TRBV2, the J call TRBJ1-3; TRBD1 aligns across 7 bases. V lost 6 bases to trimming and J lost 0 bases; unmatched junction nucleotides: 2. The V gene's germline CDR1 is SNHLY and CDR2 FYNNEI. This CDR3 is 14 amino acids long. The CDR3 nucleotides read TGTGCCAGCAGAGGGGACAGCTCTGGAAACACCATATATTTT. Translating it yields CASRGDSSGNTIYF.

The V call is TRBV27, the J call TRBJ2-1, with D possibly called TRBD1 or TRBD2 (5 bases each). V lost 6 bases and J lost 4, with 16 bases in between. The CDR3 spans 15 residues. CDR1 and CDR2 (germline): MNHEY, SMNVEV (reference sequence). DNA for the CDR3: TGTGCCAGCAGCCCGGGACGGATTTTATACAATGAGCAGTTCTTC. Translated, it gives CASSPGRILYNEQFF.

The V and J genes are TRBV5-1 and TRBJ1-4; the match to TRBD1 covers 11 bases. V trimming: 4 bases; J trimming: 8 bases; junction bases outside the gene matches: 16. The germline gives CDR1 SGHRS, CDR2 YFSETQ. There are 18 residues in the CDR3. For the CDR3, the DNA is TGCGCCAGCAGCCCAGGGGACAGGGGGGACTTGAGGGGCGAAAAACTGTTTTTT. Translating it yields CASSPGDRGDLRGEKLFF.

The V and J genes are TRBV18 and TRBJ2-1; TRBD2 matches 14 bases. After removal of 3 bases from V and 6 bases from J, the junction contained 1 base not matched to a gene. The germline CDR1 and CDR2 sequences are KGHSH and LQKENI. This CDR3 is built from 15 residues. The chain's CDR3 is CASSPGLAGANEQFF. The DNA for the CDR3 is TGTGCCAGCTCACCGGGACTAGCGGGAGCCAATGAGCAGTTCTTC.

The chain couples TRBV6-6 to TRBJ2-1; 11 nucleotides line up with TRBD2. Looked up from germline, CDR1 is MNHNY and CDR2 is SVGAGI (reference sequence). The CDR3 totals 16 residues. V shed 6 bases, J shed 5 bases, and the junction held 9 bases outside the gene matches. CDR3 sequence (DNA): TGTGCCAGCAGCGAGACCGGGACTAGCGGACACAATGAGCAGTTCTTC. Encoded protein: CASSETGTSGHNEQFF.

The genes are TRBV6-5 and TRBJ2-7; 7 bases match TRBD2. Trimming cost V 8 bases and J 2 bases; bases outside gene matches: 12. The germline V gene encodes CDR1 MNHEY and CDR2 SVGAGI. CDR3 length equals 15 residues. For the CDR3, the DNA is TGTGCCAGCGGTCCGCTGGGGGGGTCCCCCTACGAGCAGTACTTC. Translation gives CASGPLGGSPYEQYF.

The chain employs TRBV5-1 and TRBJ1-3, with D tentatively TRBD1 (5 bases). The germline gives CDR1 SGHRS, CDR2 YFSETQ. This CDR3 is built from 16 residues. Trimming removed 3 bases from V and 3 bases from J, with 16 bases in between. The CDR3 nucleotides read TGCGCCAGCAGCTCCCAGGAGGGAAGGGGTGGAAACACCATATATTTT. This sequence encodes CASSSQEGRGGNTIYF.

V usage is TRBV28 and J usage is TRBJ1-2; 8 bases match TRBD1. J gave up 4 bases and V 5 bases, and 6 bases lay outside the gene matches. Germline values: CDR1 MDHEN, CDR2 SYDVKM. The CDR3 loop spans 14 amino acids. The CDR3 region has the DNA TGTGCCAGCAGTCCCCCCCAGGGGGCCTATGGCTACACCTTC. This codes for CASSPPQGAYGYTF.

This sequence joins TRBV4-3 and TRBJ1-4, with D possibly TRBD1 on 5 matching bases. V gave up 1 base and J gave up 11 bases, with 17 bases separating them. Germline loops: CDR1 LGHNA, CDR2 YSLEER. The CDR3 length is 15 residues. CDR3 nucleotides: TGCGCCAGCAGCCAAGTCCCACATGAGGGGCAGAAACTGTTTTTT. Protein sequence: CASSQVPHEGQKLFF.

The V and J genes are TRBV29-1 and TRBJ2-6, with 9 positions matching TRBD1. Germline CDR1 SQVTM, CDR2 ANQGSEA. V gave up 7 bases and J gave up 4 bases; unmatched junction bases: 5. CDR3 length: 14 residues. For the CDR3, the DNA is TGCAGCGCCGGACAGGGGCGAGGGGCCAACGTCCTGACTTTC. Its translation is CSAGQGRGANVLTF. Together with reference TRBV29-1 and TRBJ2-6, the CDR3 gives the full variable domain: SAVISQKPSRDICQRGTSLTIQCQVDSQVTMMFWYRQQPGQSLTLIATANQGSEATYESGFVIDKFPISRPNLTFSTLTVSNMSPEDSSIYLCSAGQGRGANVLTFGAGSRLTVL.

In DNA form, the CDR3 reads TGTGCCAGCAGCCCGGACAGGGCCAACTATGGCTACACCTTC. This sequence encodes CASSPDRANYGYTF. This chain uses TRBV5-4 with TRBJ1-2; TRBD1 agrees at 8 bases. This CDR3 contains 14 residues. Germline V gene data show CDR1 as SGHNT and CDR2 as YYREEE (reference sequence). V lost 4 bases and J lost 2; bases outside the gene matches: 4.

The gene calls are TRBV2 and TRBJ2-5; D is unresolved. CDR3 length equals 14 residues. CDR1 SNHLY and CDR2 FYNNEI come from the germline V gene. Trimming took 4 bases from V and 2 from J, leaving 11 bases between them. The CDR3 reads CASSGATTQETQYF. CDR3 DNA sequence: TGTGCCAGCAGTGGGGCTACTACACAAGAGACCCAGTACTTC.

Only one count was recorded for this clone. V is TRBV7-8 and J is TRBJ2-5; the D gene is possibly TRBD1 (6 bases). The CDR3 is 15 amino acids. Germline V gene sequence: CDR1 SGHVS, CDR2 FQNEAQ. Trimming left V 5 bases short and J 5 bases short, with 18 bases between. This CDR3 is CASSPVNPGGETQYF. In nucleotides, the CDR3 is TGTGCCAGCAGCCCCGTTAACCCTGGGGGCGAGACCCAGTACTTC.

The gene calls are TRBV19 and TRBJ1-5; D unresolved. The CDR3 covers 15 residues. Trimming removed 3 bases from V and 1 base from J, with 10 bases in between. Germline V gives CDR1 LNHDA, CDR2 SQIVND (reference sequence). The CDR3 spells CASSIFLGSNQPQHF. The CDR3 nucleotides are TGTGCCAGTAGTATTTTTCTGGGGAGCAATCAGCCCCAGCATTTT.